The 3 T cell receptor beta chains below were found in one sample sequenced in a study of T cell repertoires in cytomegalovirus infection. The antigens these receptors bind are not known. TCRdb reprocessed the reads via MiXCR and lists one record per CDR3 protein. The table has around 570,000 distinct CDR3 sequences, about 39% seen once. Sequencing used cultured PBMCs, obtained from culture after CMV antigen stimulation. The source is a human donor in good health (CMV status not recorded). Some clones in this sample may be carry-over from other donors' samples.

The chain couples TRBV5-1 to TRBJ2-7; perhaps D is TRBD1 or TRBD2 (6 bases each). The ends were cut back, 0 bases at V and 2 bases at J, with 15 bases in the middle. CDR3 length equals 16 residues. Germline V gene sequence: CDR1 SGHRS, CDR2 YFSETQ. The DNA for the CDR3 is TGCGCCAGCAGCTTGGAGGGGGTAGCGGATCCCTACGAGCAGTACTTC. Residues: CASSLEGVADPYEQYF.

In this sample, this clonotype turned up a few times. The chain couples TRBV6-2 or TRBV6-3 to TRBJ2-7; 7 nucleotides agree with TRBD2. This CDR3 spans 14 amino acids. Germline V gene lookup returns CDR1 MNHEY and CDR2 SVGEGT. Trimming at V came to 7 bases and at J to 2 bases, leaving 8 bases not matched to a gene. Written as DNA, the CDR3 is TGTGCCAGCAACATCAGGCTAGCGGCCTACGAGCAGTACTTC. Its translation is CASNIRLAAYEQYF.

At least ten counts were recorded for this clonotype. The chain is built from TRBV7-2 and TRBJ2-5, with D possibly matching TRBD1 (6 bases). The CDR3 covers 14 residues. Trimming removed 1 base at V and 4 bases at J, with 10 bases between. Germline V CDR1 and CDR2: SGHTA, FQGNSA. CDR3 amino acids: CASSLGTASETQYF. In nucleotides, the CDR3 is TGTGCCAGCAGCTTAGGGACAGCATCAGAGACCCAGTACTTC.